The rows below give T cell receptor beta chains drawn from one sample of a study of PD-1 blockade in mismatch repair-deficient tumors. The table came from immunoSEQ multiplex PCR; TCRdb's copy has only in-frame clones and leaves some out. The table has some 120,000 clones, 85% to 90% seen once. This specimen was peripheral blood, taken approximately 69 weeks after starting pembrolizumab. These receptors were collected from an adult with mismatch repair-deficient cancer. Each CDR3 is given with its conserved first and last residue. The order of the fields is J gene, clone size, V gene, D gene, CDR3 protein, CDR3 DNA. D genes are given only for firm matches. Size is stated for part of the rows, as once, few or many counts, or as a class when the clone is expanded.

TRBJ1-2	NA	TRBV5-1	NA	CASSLGFREDGYTF	TGCGCCAGCAGCTTGGGATTCAGGGAGGATGGCTACACCTTC
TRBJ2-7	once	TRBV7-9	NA	CASSLTLQREQYF	TGTGCCAGCAGCTTAACTCTCCAGAGGGAGCAGTACTTC
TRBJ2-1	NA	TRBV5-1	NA	CASGNRNYNEQFF	TGCGCCAGCGGTAACAGGAACTACAATGAGCAGTTCTTC
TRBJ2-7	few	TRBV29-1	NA	CSVDPTGVGGEQYF	TGCAGCGTTGACCCCACAGGGGTCGGGGGGGAGCAGTACTTC
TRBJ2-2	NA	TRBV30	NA	CAWSVGYLFGELFF	TGTGCCTGGAGTGTAGGGTACCTGTTTGGGGAGCTGTTTTTT
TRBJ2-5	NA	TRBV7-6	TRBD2	CASSLVVGEERESVTQYF	TGTGCCAGCAGCTTAGTGGTTGGGGAGGAGCGGGAGTCGGTGACCCAGTACTTC
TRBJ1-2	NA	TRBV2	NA	CASSEPAHREAGYTF	TGTGCCAGCAGTGAACCAGCCCACAGGGAAGCTGGCTACACCTTC
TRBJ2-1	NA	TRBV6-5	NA	CASPLAINEQFF	TGTGCCAGCCCCCTCGCGATCAATGAGCAGTTCTTC
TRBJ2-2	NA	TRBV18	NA	CASSPSSTGHPGGELFF	TGTGCCAGCTCACCATCATCCACAGGGCACCCGGGCGGGGAGCTGTTTTTT
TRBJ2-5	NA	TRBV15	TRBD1	CATSSLQGATPRETQYF	TGTGCCACCAGCAGCCTACAGGGGGCTACACCTCGAGAGACCCAGTACTTC
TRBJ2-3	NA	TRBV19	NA	CASSIVSGRDTQYF	TGTGCCAGTAGTATAGTTTCGGGCAGAGATACGCAGTATTTT
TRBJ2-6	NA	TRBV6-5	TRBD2	CASSAGAGANVLTF	TGTGCCAGCAGTGCGGGAGCTGGGGCCAACGTCCTGACTTTC
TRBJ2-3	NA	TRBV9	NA	CASSVWGTQDTQYF	TGTGCCAGCAGCGTATGGGGGACTCAGGATACGCAGTATTTT
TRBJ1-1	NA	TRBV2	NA	CASSDALGAAEAFF	TGTGCCAGCAGTGACGCTTTGGGGGCCGCTGAAGCTTTCTTT
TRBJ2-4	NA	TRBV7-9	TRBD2	CASSLTSGAKNIQYF	TGTGCCAGCAGCTTAACTAGCGGGGCCAAAAACATTCAGTACTTC
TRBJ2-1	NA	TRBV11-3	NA	CASSSGRGSNNEQFF	TGTGCCAGCAGCTCCGGCCGAGGGAGCAACAATGAGCAGTTCTTC
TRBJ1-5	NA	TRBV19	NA	CASSIVAGRFNQPQHF	TGTGCCAGTAGTATAGTGGCAGGGAGATTCAATCAGCCCCAGCATTTT
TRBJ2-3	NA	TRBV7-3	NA	CASSLTPGTVHTDTQYF	TGTGCCAGCAGCTTAACCCCCGGGACTGTACACACAGATACGCAGTATTTT
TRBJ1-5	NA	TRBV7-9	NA	CASSLAGGQPQHF	TGTGCCAGCAGCTTAGCGGGGGGTCAGCCCCAGCATTTT
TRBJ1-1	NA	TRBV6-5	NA	CASSYSGTLNTEAFF	TGTGCCAGCAGTTACTCGGGGACATTGAACACTGAAGCTTTCTTT
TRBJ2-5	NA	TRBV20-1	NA	CSAWNQYF	TGCAGTGCTTGGAACCAGTACTTC
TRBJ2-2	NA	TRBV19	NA	CASTPGTPGELFF	TGTGCCAGTACCCCCGGGACCCCCGGGGAGCTGTTTTTT
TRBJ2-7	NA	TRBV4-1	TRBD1	CASSQVARQGYEQYF	TGCGCCAGCAGCCAAGTCGCACGACAGGGGTACGAGCAGTACTTC
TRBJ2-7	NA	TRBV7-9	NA	CASSHDLGGSYEQYF	TGTGCCAGCAGCCACGACCTGGGGGGCTCCTACGAGCAGTACTTC
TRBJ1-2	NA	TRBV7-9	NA	CASSLVGATEAAYGYTF	TGTGCCAGCAGCTTAGTGGGGGCGACAGAAGCTGCCTATGGCTACACCTTC
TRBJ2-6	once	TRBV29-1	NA	CSVEETGAGANVLTF	TGCAGCGTTGAAGAGACGGGGGCCGGGGCCAACGTCCTGACTTTC
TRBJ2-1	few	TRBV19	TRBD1	CASSTPTDRYNEQFF	TGTGCCAGTAGTACCCCAACGGACAGGTACAATGAGCAGTTCTTC
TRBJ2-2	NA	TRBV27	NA	CASSHPGLSDTGELFF	TGTGCCAGCAGTCACCCTGGACTATCGGACACCGGGGAGCTGTTTTTT
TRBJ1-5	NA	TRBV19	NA	CASSSHLPLVDWDNQPQHF	TGTGCCAGTAGTAGCCATCTTCCCCTCGTTGATTGGGACAATCAGCCCCAGCATTTT
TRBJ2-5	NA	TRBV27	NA	CASSQIKRAPETQYF	TGTGCCAGCAGTCAAATTAAACGGGCGCCGGAGACCCAGTACTTC
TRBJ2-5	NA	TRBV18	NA	CASSPGRDEETQYF	TGTGCCAGCTCACCCGGCAGGGACGAAGAGACCCAGTACTTC
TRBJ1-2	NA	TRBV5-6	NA	CASSIGQYGYTF	TGTGCCAGCAGCATAGGACAGTATGGCTACACCTTC
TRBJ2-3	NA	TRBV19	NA	CASSIVGSTDTQYF	TGTGCCAGTAGTATCGTAGGTAGTACAGATACGCAGTATTTT
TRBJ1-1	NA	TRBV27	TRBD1	CASRGDRAEAFF	TGTGCCAGCAGGGGGGACAGGGCTGAAGCTTTCTTT
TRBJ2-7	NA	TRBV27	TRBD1	CASSVTGADEQYF	TGTGCCAGCAGTGTAACAGGGGCCGACGAGCAGTACTTC
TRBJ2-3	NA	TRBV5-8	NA	CASSLEGGSTDTQYF	TGTGCCAGCAGCTTGGAAGGGGGTAGCACAGATACGCAGTATTTT
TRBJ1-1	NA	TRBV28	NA	CASIDLRDTEAFF	TGTGCCAGCATCGATCTGAGGGACACTGAAGCTTTCTTT
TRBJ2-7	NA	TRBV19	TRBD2	CASSAGRAYEQYF	TGTGCCAGTAGCGCGGGGAGGGCCTACGAGCAGTACTTC
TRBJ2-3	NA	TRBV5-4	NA	CASSTYPGLLPPDTQYF	TGTGCCAGCAGCACGTACCCGGGACTTCTCCCTCCAGATACGCAGTATTTT
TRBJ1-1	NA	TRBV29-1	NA	CSARVGMNTEAFF	TGCAGCGCCAGGGTGGGGATGAACACTGAAGCTTTCTTT
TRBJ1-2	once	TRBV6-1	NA	CASSGYTDGYTF	TGTGCCAGCAGTGGGTATACTGATGGCTACACCTTC
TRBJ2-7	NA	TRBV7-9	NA	CASSRDGYEQYF	TGTGCCAGCAGCCGGGACGGCTACGAGCAGTACTTC
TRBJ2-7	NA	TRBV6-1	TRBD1	CASSEFGTDLYEQYF	TGTGCCAGCAGTGAATTTGGGACAGATCTTTACGAGCAGTACTTC
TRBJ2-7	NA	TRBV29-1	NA	CSVEGLRVNEQYF	TGCAGCGTTGAGGGCCTTCGGGTAAACGAGCAGTACTTC
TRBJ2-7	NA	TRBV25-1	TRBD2	CASSEWGSGSSYEQYF	TGTGCCAGCAGTGAATGGGGTAGCGGGAGCTCCTACGAGCAGTACTTC
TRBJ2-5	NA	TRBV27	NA	CASSLRESETQYF	TGTGCCAGCAGTTTGAGGGAATCGGAGACCCAGTACTTC
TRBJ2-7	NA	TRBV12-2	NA	CASLLPNRVPGGFDEQYF	TGTGCAAGTCTCCTCCCAAATAGGGTCCCGGGAGGTTTCGACGAGCAGTACTTC
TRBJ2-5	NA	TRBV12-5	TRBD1	CASGLVQGGGRETQYF	TGTGCTAGTGGTTTGGTACAGGGGGGCGGCCGGGAGACCCAGTACTTC